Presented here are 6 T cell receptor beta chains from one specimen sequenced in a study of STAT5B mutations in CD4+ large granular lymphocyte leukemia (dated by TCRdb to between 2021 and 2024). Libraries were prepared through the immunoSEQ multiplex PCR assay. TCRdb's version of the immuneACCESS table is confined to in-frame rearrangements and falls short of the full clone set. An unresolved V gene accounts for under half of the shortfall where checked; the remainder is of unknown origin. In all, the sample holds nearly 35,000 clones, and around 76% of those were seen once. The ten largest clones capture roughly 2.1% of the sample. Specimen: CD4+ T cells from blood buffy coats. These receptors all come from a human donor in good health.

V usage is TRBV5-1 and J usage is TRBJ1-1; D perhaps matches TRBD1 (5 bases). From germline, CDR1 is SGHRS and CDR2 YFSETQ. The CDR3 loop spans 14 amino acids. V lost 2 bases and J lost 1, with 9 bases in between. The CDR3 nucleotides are TGCGCCAGCAGCTTAGGGACTTCGAACACTGAAGCTTTCTTT. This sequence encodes CASSLGTSNTEAFF.

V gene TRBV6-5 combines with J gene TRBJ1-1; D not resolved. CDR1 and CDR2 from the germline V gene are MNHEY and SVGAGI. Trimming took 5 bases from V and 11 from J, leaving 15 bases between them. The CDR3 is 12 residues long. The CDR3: CASSAELGRAFF. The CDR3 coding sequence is TGTGCCAGCAGTGCGGAGCTTGGCCGTGCTTTCTTT.

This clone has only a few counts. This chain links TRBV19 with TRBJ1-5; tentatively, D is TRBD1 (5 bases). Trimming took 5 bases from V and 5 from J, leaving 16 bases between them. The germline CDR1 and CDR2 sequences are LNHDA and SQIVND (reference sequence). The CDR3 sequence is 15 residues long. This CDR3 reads CASSASGMGDQPQHF. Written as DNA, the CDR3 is TGTGCCAGTAGTGCATCAGGGATGGGGGATCAGCCCCAGCATTTT.

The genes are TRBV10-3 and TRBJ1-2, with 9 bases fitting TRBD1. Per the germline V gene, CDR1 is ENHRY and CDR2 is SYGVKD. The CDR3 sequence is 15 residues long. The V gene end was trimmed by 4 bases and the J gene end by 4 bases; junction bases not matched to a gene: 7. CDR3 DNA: TGTGCCATCAGTGCAGGGACAGGGTCGGGCTATGGCTACACCTTC. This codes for CAISAGTGSGYGYTF.

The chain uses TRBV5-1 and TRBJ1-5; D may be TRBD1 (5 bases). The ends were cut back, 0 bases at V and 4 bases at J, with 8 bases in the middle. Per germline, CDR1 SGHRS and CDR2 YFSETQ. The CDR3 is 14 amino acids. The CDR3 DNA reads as TGCGCCAGCAGCTTGGATGGGGGAAATCAGCCCCAGCATTTT. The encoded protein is CASSLDGGNQPQHF. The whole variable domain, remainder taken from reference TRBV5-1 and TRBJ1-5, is KAGVTQTPRYLIKTRGQQVTLSCSPISGHRSVSWYQQTPGQGLQFLFEYFSETQRNKGNFPGRFSGRQFSNSRSEMNVSTLELGDSALYLCASSLDGGNQPQHFGDGTRLSIL.

CDR3 protein: CASSLDRDTEAFF. The CDR3 DNA follows: TGTGCCAGCAGCCTGGACAGGGACACTGAAGCTTTCTTT. The chain carries TRBV5-4 and TRBJ1-1, with 8 bases aligning to TRBD1. The CDR3 is made up of 13 amino acids. The germline V gene has CDR1 SGHNT and CDR2 YYREEE (reference sequence). Losses at the gene ends were 4 bases for V and 3 bases for J; bases not matched to a gene: 2.